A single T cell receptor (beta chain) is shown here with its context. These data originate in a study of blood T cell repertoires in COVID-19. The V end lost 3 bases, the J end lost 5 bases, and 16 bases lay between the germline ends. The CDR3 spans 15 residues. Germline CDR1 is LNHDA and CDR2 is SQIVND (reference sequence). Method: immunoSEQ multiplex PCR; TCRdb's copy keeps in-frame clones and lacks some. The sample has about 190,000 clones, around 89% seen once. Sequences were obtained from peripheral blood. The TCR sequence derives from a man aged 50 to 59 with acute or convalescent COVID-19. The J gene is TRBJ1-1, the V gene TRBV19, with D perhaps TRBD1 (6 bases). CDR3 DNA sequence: TGTGCCAGTAGTATCTGGGCAGGGGCAGCTACTGAAGCTTTCTTT. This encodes CASSIWAGAATEAFF.